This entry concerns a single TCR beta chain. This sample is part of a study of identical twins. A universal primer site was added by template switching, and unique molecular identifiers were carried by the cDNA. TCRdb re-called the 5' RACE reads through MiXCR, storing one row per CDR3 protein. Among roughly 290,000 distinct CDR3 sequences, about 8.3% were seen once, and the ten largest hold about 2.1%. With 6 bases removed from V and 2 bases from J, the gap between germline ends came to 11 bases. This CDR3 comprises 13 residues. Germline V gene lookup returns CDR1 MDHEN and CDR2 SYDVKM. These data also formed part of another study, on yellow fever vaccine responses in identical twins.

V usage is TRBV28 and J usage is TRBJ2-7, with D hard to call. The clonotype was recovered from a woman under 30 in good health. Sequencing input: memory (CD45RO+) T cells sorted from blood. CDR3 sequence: CASSGVGTYEQYV. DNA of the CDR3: TGTGCCAGCAGCGGTGTCGGAACCTACGAGCAGTACGTC.